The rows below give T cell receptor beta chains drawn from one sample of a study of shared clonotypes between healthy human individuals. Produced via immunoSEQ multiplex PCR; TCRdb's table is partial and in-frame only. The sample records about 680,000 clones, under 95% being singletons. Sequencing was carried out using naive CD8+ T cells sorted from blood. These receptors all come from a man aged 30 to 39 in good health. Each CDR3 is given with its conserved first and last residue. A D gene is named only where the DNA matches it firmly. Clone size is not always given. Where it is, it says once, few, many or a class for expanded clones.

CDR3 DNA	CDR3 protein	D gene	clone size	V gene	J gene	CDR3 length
TGTGCCAGCAGCTTGCCTAGCGGAGATAATGAGCAGTTCTTC	CASSLPSGDNEQFF	TRBD2	once	TRBV7-8	TRBJ2-1	14
TGTGCCAGCAGTTACGGGGCGGCGCCCTACGAGCAGTACTTC	CASSYGAAPYEQYF	-	once	TRBV6-5	TRBJ2-7	14
TGTGCCAGCAGCTTGGGTCACACCACAGATACGCAGTATTTT	CASSLGHTTDTQYF	-	-	TRBV5-4	TRBJ2-3	14
TGTGCCAGCAGTGCGGGACTATCCATCCCCTACGAGCAGTACTTC	CASSAGLSIPYEQYF	TRBD2	-	TRBV6-5	TRBJ2-7	15
TGTGCCACCAGCAGAGGGACCGGGGAGCTGTTTTTT	CATSRGTGELFF	-	-	TRBV15	TRBJ2-2	12
TGTGCCAGCAGCTCTCCCGAAGGAACTAGCTCCTACGAGCAGTACTTC	CASSSPEGTSSYEQYF	-	-	TRBV11-2	TRBJ2-7	16
TGTGCCAGCAGTACTAATGACGGATTTTCCTACGAGCAGTACTTC	CASSTNDGFSYEQYF	-	once	TRBV2	TRBJ2-7	15
TGTGCCAGCAGCTTAGTTCAGCCCCAGCATTTT	CASSLVQPQHF	-	-	TRBV7-2	TRBJ1-5	11
TGTGCCAGCCAGAGGTACCCGGCCCCCAATCAGCCCCAGCATTTT	CASQRYPAPNQPQHF	-	-	TRBV6-5	TRBJ1-5	15
TGTGCCAGCAGCTTAGATCCCGGACCGAGGACCCAGTACTTC	CASSLDPGPRTQYF	-	-	TRBV7-2	TRBJ2-5	14
TGTGCCAGCAGTCCCCTAGCGGGACCCTACAATGAGCAGTTCTTC	CASSPLAGPYNEQFF	TRBD2	once	TRBV9	TRBJ2-1	15
TGTGCCAGCAGCCGGAGGGGGAACACCGGGGAGCTGTTTTTT	CASSRRGNTGELFF	-	-	TRBV11-2	TRBJ2-2	14
TGCGCCAGCAGCCAAGCATTCCTAGCGGGGGTCAATGAGCAGTTCTTC	CASSQAFLAGVNEQFF	TRBD2	-	TRBV4-3	TRBJ2-1	16
TGTGCCAGCAGTGTGCGGGATGGAAACACTGAAGCTTTCTTT	CASSVRDGNTEAFF	-	-	TRBV6-1	TRBJ1-1	14
TGTGCCAGTAGTTCCGCGGGCCTCTTACTTGAGCAGTTCTTC	CASSSAGLLLEQFF	-	-	TRBV19	TRBJ2-1	14
TGTGCCAGCAGTTACTCCGCAGAGGCAGGAAACACCATATATTTT	CASSYSAEAGNTIYF	-	-	TRBV6-6	TRBJ1-3	15
TGTGCCAGCACCCCCGTCAGCGGCAATCAGCCCCAGCATTTT	CASTPVSGNQPQHF	-	-	TRBV7-9	TRBJ1-5	14
TGTGCCAGCAGCCAAAGGGACTACGAGCAGTACTTC	CASSQRDYEQYF	-	few	TRBV11-2	TRBJ2-7	12
TGTGCCAGCAGCTTCGGTGAGTCAGCCAATGAGCAGTTCTTC	CASSFGESANEQFF	-	-	TRBV7-9	TRBJ2-1	14
TGTGCCAGCGTCTTAGCGGGGGACACAGATACGCAGTATTTT	CASVLAGDTDTQYF	TRBD2	-	TRBV2	TRBJ2-3	14
TGTGCCAGCAGCTTATACAAGGGTCCAACTAATGAAAAACTGTTTTTT	CASSLYKGPTNEKLFF	-	-	TRBV7-9	TRBJ1-4	16
TGTGCCAGCAGCGTAGGCACAGGGCAACATCAGCCCCAGCATTTT	CASSVGTGQHQPQHF	-	-	TRBV9	TRBJ1-5	15